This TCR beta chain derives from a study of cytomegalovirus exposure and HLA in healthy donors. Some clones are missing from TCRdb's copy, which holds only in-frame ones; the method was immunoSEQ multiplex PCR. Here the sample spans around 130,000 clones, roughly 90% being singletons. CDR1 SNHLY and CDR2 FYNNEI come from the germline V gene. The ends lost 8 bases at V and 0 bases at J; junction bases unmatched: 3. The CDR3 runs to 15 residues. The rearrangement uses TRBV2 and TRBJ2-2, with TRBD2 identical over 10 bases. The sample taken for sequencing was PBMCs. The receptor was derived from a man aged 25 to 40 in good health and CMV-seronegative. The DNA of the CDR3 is TGTGCCAGCGGGGGACTAGCGACGAACACCGGGGAGCTGTTTTTT. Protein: CASGGLATNTGELFF.